The 17 T cell receptor beta chains below were found in one sample sequenced in a study of PD-1 blockade in classical Hodgkin lymphoma. Here immunoSEQ multiplex PCR was the method, and the copy in TCRdb shows in-frame clones only, minus some. The sample includes around 23,000 clones, roughly 89% of them seen just once. The time point is: newly diagnosed, previously untreated cHL patient sample. With magnetic negative selection, CD4+ T cells were purified from PBMCs that had been thawed. The sequencing input was CD4+ T cells from blood. These receptors originate from a human donor with classical Hodgkin lymphoma.

The chain uses TRBV7-2 and TRBJ1-3; 9 nucleotides align to TRBD1. The trim removed 2 bases at V and 2 bases at J, leaving 7 bases unmatched. The CDR3 spans 17 residues. The germline V gene has CDR1 SGHTA and CDR2 FQGNSA. The CDR3, as DNA: TGTGCCAGCAGCTTAAAGTTGGGACAGGGAACTGGAAACACCATATATTTT. Its translation is CASSLKLGQGTGNTIYF.

The V call is TRBV7-8, the J call TRBJ1-2; possibly TRBD1 for D (5 bases). Germline V gives CDR1 SGHVS, CDR2 FQNEAQ. This CDR3 contains 12 residues. V was trimmed by 5 bases and J by 4 bases, leaving 8 bases between them. The CDR3 sequence is CASSGGVYGYTF. CDR3 bases: TGTGCCAGCAGCGGAGGGGTCTATGGCTACACCTTC.

In DNA, the CDR3 is TGTGCCAGTTCTACATCCTTTAGCTCCTACGAGCAGTACTTC. Translated, it gives CASSTSFSSYEQYF. The V and J genes are TRBV19 and TRBJ2-7; D call uncertain. Trimming pared 8 bases from V and 0 bases from J, leaving 14 bases between. The CDR3 runs to 14 residues. CDR1 is LNHDA, CDR2 SQIVND, per germline (reference sequence).

The chain has TRBV28 and TRBJ1-2; D might be TRBD1 (6 bases). The CDR3 covers 15 residues. Germline CDR1 is MDHEN and CDR2 is SYDVKM. The V gene lost 5 bases and the J gene lost 3 bases, with 16 bases spanning the gap. The CDR3: CASSQTPEGDYGYTF. CDR3 nucleotides: TGTGCCAGCAGTCAGACCCCAGAGGGGGACTATGGCTACACCTTC.

This chain connects TRBV6-6 to TRBJ2-1; D possibly corresponds to TRBD2 (6 bases). Germline V gives CDR1 MNHNY, CDR2 SVGAGI (reference sequence). There are 12 residues in the CDR3. The germline V and J ends were trimmed by 5 bases and 15 bases, with 17 bases remaining between them. DNA for the CDR3: TGTGCCAGCAGTCTATTACGGGAGTCGCGGTTCTTC. As protein: CASSLLRESRFF.

The chain joins TRBV5-4 to TRBJ2-5; D is undetermined. The CDR3 sequence is 14 residues long. Germline CDR1 reads SGHNT; CDR2 reads YYREEE (reference sequence). V lost 0 bases and J 5 bases, leaving 11 bases between the germline ends. The CDR3 DNA reads TGTGCCAGCAGCTTGGGGCAGGAAGGGGAGACCCAGTACTTC. This translates into CASSLGQEGETQYF.

The chain joins TRBV30 to TRBJ1-1; unclear D gene. The ends were cut back, 2 bases at V and 3 bases at J, with 16 bases in the middle. Germline V gene lookup returns CDR1 GTSNPN and CDR2 SVGIG (reference sequence). The CDR3 length is 15 residues. The CDR3 DNA follows: TGTGCCTGGAGTAGTCTCGGGTCCGTTGACACTGAAGCTTTCTTT. Protein product: CAWSSLGSVDTEAFF.

This clone showed up just once. The rearrangement links TRBV6-4 to TRBJ2-2, with TRBD1 identical over 10 bases. From germline, CDR1 is MRHNA and CDR2 SNTAGT. This CDR3 comprises 19 residues. The V and J ends lost 6 bases and 1 base, in that order; junction bases with no gene match: 14. As DNA, the CDR3 is TGTGCCAGCAGCAGAGGAGGGACAGGGGACTCCTTGAACACCGGGGAGCTGTTTTTT. As protein: CASSRGGTGDSLNTGELFF.

This chain uses TRBV5-8 with TRBJ1-1, with a possible D match to TRBD1 (5 bases). The CDR3 spans 11 residues. CDR1 is SGHTS and CDR2 is YDEGEE in the germline V gene. Trimming took off 4 bases at V and 5 bases at J, with 6 bases between the two ends. As DNA, the CDR3 is TGTGCCAGCAGCCCAGGGACTGAAGCTTTCTTT. Protein product: CASSPGTEAFF.

The CDR3 bases are TGTGCCTCCGCCCATAGGGATGGGGCGAGGCACCGGCGGGCTAATGAAAAACTGTTTTTT. It is translated as CASAHRDGARHRRANEKLFF. The chain combines TRBV11-3 with TRBJ1-4; maybe TRBD1 (5 bases). V lost 11 bases and J lost 3, with 34 bases in between. Germline V gene data show CDR1 as SGHNT and CDR2 as YENEEA. CDR3 size: 20 residues.

The CDR3 sequence: CASTWTGSDYGYTF. The CDR3 bases are TGTGCCAGTACTTGGACAGGTTCGGACTATGGCTACACCTTC. The rearrangement links TRBV19 to TRBJ1-2, with 7 bases that match TRBD1. V lost 7 bases and J lost 3; bases outside the gene matches: 8. Germline CDR1 LNHDA, CDR2 SQIVND (reference sequence). The CDR3 is 14 residues long.

This chain links TRBV30 with TRBJ2-7; D possibly corresponds to TRBD1 (5 bases). Trimming took 5 bases from V and 6 from J, leaving 23 bases between them. In germline, CDR1 is GTSNPN, CDR2 SVGIG (reference sequence). CDR3 size: 15 residues. The CDR3 DNA is TGTGCCTGGCGAGTCAGCCTCCGACAGTACTCCGAGCAGTACTTC. Translated, it gives CAWRVSLRQYSEQYF.

This chain uses TRBV9 with TRBJ1-1; 9 nucleotides agree with TRBD1. V trimming: 0 bases; J trimming: 9 bases; junction bases outside the gene matches: 12. The CDR3 has 16 amino acids. CDR1 and CDR2 (germline): SGDLS, YYNGEE. The CDR3 sequence is CASSVGVDRGTLQAFF. Written as DNA, the CDR3 is TGTGCCAGCAGCGTAGGCGTGGACAGGGGAACCCTTCAAGCTTTCTTT.

This rearrangement joins TRBV11-2 to TRBJ2-3, with D unclear. The germline V gene encodes CDR1 SGHAT and CDR2 FQNNGV. CDR3 length: 14 residues. Trimming removed 3 bases from V and 4 bases from J, with 11 bases in between. The CDR3 coding sequence is TGTGCCAGCAGCTTGGAGATACGGGCAGATACGCAGTATTTT. Its protein is CASSLEIRADTQYF. The complete variable domain, with remaining parts taken from reference TRBV11-2 and TRBJ2-3, reads EAGVAQSPRYKIIEKRQSVAFWCNPISGHATLYWYQQILGQGPKLLIQFQNNGVVDDSQLPKDRFSAERLKGVDSTLKIQPAKLEDSAVYLCASSLEIRADTQYFGPGTRLTVL.

The V gene is TRBV28, the J gene TRBJ2-7; no definite D call. Germline values: CDR1 MDHEN, CDR2 SYDVKM. The CDR3 sequence is 11 residues long. This chain's CDR3 is CATLRGYEQYF. CDR3 DNA: TGTGCTACTCTCCGAGGCTACGAGCAGTACTTC.

CDR3 DNA sequence: TGTGCCAGCAGTTACGGGCAGTATAATTCACCCCTCCACTTT. This gives the protein CASSYGQYNSPLHF. The chain uses TRBV6-5 and TRBJ1-6; no clear D. The germline V gene encodes CDR1 MNHEY and CDR2 SVGAGI. The V and J ends lost 2 bases and 4 bases respectively, with 6 bases between them. This CDR3 comprises 14 residues.

The CDR3, as DNA: TGCGCCAGCAGCCCCAGGGACAGTTCTAATGAAAAACTGTTTTTT. Its protein is CASSPRDSSNEKLFF. The V and J genes are TRBV5-1 and TRBJ1-4; 7 bases line up with TRBD1. The CDR3 is 15 amino acids. V dropped 4 bases and J dropped 3; count of bases not matched to a gene: 6. CDR1 SGHRS and CDR2 YFSETQ come from the germline V gene.